In this sample, the clone carrying this T cell receptor beta chain turned up a few times. Antigen unknown. This entry comes from a study of cytomegalovirus exposure and HLA in healthy donors. Broader study findings: Most likely, a cluster of highly shared sequence variants arose as a sequencing artifact. An analysis was carried out later, and it reportedly showed fewer N-insertions in an Asian-associated ancestry cluster than the roughly 700-donor mean. Confirmation was obtained in vitro that a few CMV-associated chains are specific for CMV antigens. About 90% or about 30% of the time was how often most TCR beta V segments were productive, according to an earlier analysis.

The PCR ran on 60 Vbeta and 13 Jbeta primers. Some clones are missing from TCRdb's copy, which holds only in-frame ones; the method was immunoSEQ multiplex PCR. The sample has some 130,000 clones; approximately 81% are singletons. This CDR3 spans 14 amino acids. The ends were cut back, 0 bases at V and 0 bases at J, with 6 bases in the middle. The V gene's germline CDR1 is MNHEY and CDR2 SVGAGI. What was sequenced was PBMCs. The sequence came from a man aged 18 to 30 in good health and CMV-seronegative. The chain is built from TRBV6-5 and TRBJ2-7; a weak D match, TRBD2 (6 bases). The CDR3 bases are TGTGCCAGCAGTTACTCGACTAGCTCCTACGAGCAGTACTTC. Residues: CASSYSTSSYEQYF.